The 21 T cell receptor beta chains presented below share a single source sample, sequenced in a study of blood T cell repertoires in COVID-19 (dated by TCRdb to 2019 to 2021). Library preparation was by the immunoSEQ multiplex PCR assay. TCRdb holds this immuneACCESS table with in-frame rearrangements only. Some clones are missing; in checked studies, unresolved V genes explain under half, and the rest has no known cause. A total of 320,000 or so clones appear in this sample, more than 75% of them only once. Jointly, the top ten make up more than 1% of the sample. Sequencing input: PBMCs or T cells enriched from blood (not recorded which). These receptors were taken from a woman aged 30 to 39 who had recovered from COVID-19.

The gene calls are TRBV5-6 and TRBJ1-3; maybe TRBD1 (5 bases). V lost 1 base and J lost 0, with 8 bases in between. Germline lookup yields CDR1 SGHDT and CDR2 YYEEEE. The CDR3 contains 15 residues. The CDR3: CASSLRGISGNTIYF. CDR3 DNA: TGTGCCAGCAGCTTGCGGGGGATCTCTGGAAACACCATATATTTT.

V and J are TRBV15 and TRBJ2-7; 8 bases are shared with TRBD1. Germline assignment: CDR1 LNHNV and CDR2 YYDKDF (reference sequence). The CDR3 length is 15 residues. Losses at the gene ends were 4 bases for V and 5 bases for J; bases not matched to a gene: 10. CDR3 residues: CATSNGQGSRHEQYF. In nucleotides, the CDR3 is TGTGCCACCAGCAATGGACAGGGCAGCCGGCACGAGCAGTACTTC.

This sequence joins TRBV6-5 and TRBJ2-7; maybe TRBD2 (5 bases). V was pared by 0 bases and J by 0 bases, with 12 bases between. The CDR3 length is 16 residues. The germline CDR1 and CDR2 sequences are MNHEY and SVGAGI. CDR3 nucleotides: TGTGCCAGCAGTTACTCGATAGCCGCGGGCTCCTACGAGCAGTACTTC. This sequence encodes CASSYSIAAGSYEQYF.

The chain employs TRBV6-8 and TRBJ1-1, with D tentatively TRBD1 (6 bases). In germline, CDR1 is MNHGY, CDR2 SAAAGT. CDR3 length equals 15 residues. Trimming cost V 7 bases and J 7 bases, with 22 bases left between them. The CDR3: CASTVIRTAGLEAFF. The CDR3 region has the DNA TGTGCCAGCACTGTAATACGGACAGCCGGTCTTGAAGCTTTCTTT.

The V gene is TRBV2, the J gene TRBJ1-2; a possible D gene is TRBD1 (5 bases). The CDR3 spans 12 residues. CDR1 SNHLY and CDR2 FYNNEI come from the germline V gene. Trimming pared 2 bases from V and 12 bases from J, leaving 13 bases between. CDR3: CASSERVRGDTF. CDR3 nucleotides: TGTGCCAGCAGTGAACGAGTCCGGGGGGACACCTTC.

The gene calls are TRBV5-8 and TRBJ2-3, with 7 nucleotides matching TRBD2. Germline V CDR1 and CDR2: SGHTS, YDEGEE. Germline trimming cut 6 bases from V and 0 bases from J; bases unmatched to any gene: 7. This CDR3 is built from 15 residues. The CDR3 DNA is TGTGCCAGCAACCCGACTAGCTTAAGCACAGATACGCAGTATTTT. Residues: CASNPTSLSTDTQYF.

The CDR3 spells CASMGGTYEQYF. In DNA form, the CDR3 reads TGTGCCAGCATGGGGGGTACCTACGAGCAGTACTTC. The V and J genes are TRBV28 and TRBJ2-7, with TRBD2 as a possible D gene (6 bases). The CDR3 loop spans 12 amino acids. Germline CDR1 MDHEN, CDR2 SYDVKM. The ends were cut back, 7 bases at V and 2 bases at J, with 9 bases in the middle.

This clone was seen a handful of times. This chain joins TRBV5-4 and TRBJ2-3; 12 nucleotides align to TRBD2. Trimming cost V 3 bases and J 1 base; bases outside gene matches: 3. CDR1 SGHNT and CDR2 YYREEE come from the germline V gene (reference sequence). The CDR3 contains 16 residues. CDR3 loop: CASSSRLAGGTDTQYF. For the CDR3, the DNA is TGTGCCAGCAGCTCTCGACTAGCGGGGGGCACAGATACGCAGTATTTT.

The chain combines TRBV9 with TRBJ1-4, with D perhaps matching TRBD1 (6 bases). The CDR3 spans 16 residues. CDR1 and CDR2 (germline): SGDLS, YYNGEE. V lost 3 bases to trimming and J lost 0 bases, with 12 bases between them. The CDR3 nucleotides read TGTGCCAGCAGCGCTTCCCGACAGGCAACTAATGAAAAACTGTTTTTT. This sequence encodes CASSASRQATNEKLFF.

V is TRBV2 and J is TRBJ1-4; 7 bases agree with TRBD1. With V trimmed by 5 bases and J by 1 base, 4 bases remained unmatched. From germline, CDR1 is SNHLY and CDR2 FYNNEI. This CDR3 is 15 amino acids long. Here the CDR3 reads CASSLRQGTNEKLFF. CDR3 DNA: TGTGCCAGCAGTCTACGACAGGGAACTAATGAAAAACTGTTTTTT.

V gene TRBV15 combines with J gene TRBJ1-2, with a possible D match to TRBD1 (6 bases). Trimming left V 0 bases short and J 7 bases short, with 12 bases between. This CDR3 is built from 14 residues. Germline V CDR1 and CDR2: LNHNV, YYDKDF (reference sequence). As DNA, the CDR3 is TGTGCCACCAGCAGAGATGGGGGCGCGTTTGGCTACACCTTC. Translation: CATSRDGGAFGYTF.

The chain uses TRBV27 and TRBJ2-2; tentative D call: TRBD2 (5 bases). This CDR3 contains 18 residues. Germline values: CDR1 MNHEY, CDR2 SMNVEV (reference sequence). V lost 4 bases and J 2 bases, leaving 20 bases between the germline ends. CDR3 residues: CASSYGVLRVANTGELFF. The CDR3 DNA sequence: TGTGCCAGCAGTTATGGGGTATTGAGGGTAGCCAACACCGGGGAGCTGTTTTTT.

The V and J genes are TRBV28 and TRBJ2-7; 10 bases are shared with TRBD2. Looked up from germline, CDR1 is MDHEN and CDR2 is SYDVKM. The CDR3 contains 15 residues. V was pared by 2 bases and J by 3 bases, with 4 bases of the junction left unmatched. The CDR3 coding sequence is TGTGCCAGCAGTTTAGGAGCGGGGGGGATCTACGAGCAGTACTTC. Protein: CASSLGAGGIYEQYF.

This chain joins TRBV3-1 (or the pseudogene TRBV3-2) and TRBJ1-6; D not certain. The ends were cut back, 2 bases at V and 5 bases at J, with 13 bases in the middle. The CDR3 totals 16 residues. In germline, CDR1 is LGHDT, CDR2 YNNKEL (reference sequence). CDR3 sequence: CASSQLAGANNSPLHF. Written as DNA, the CDR3 is TGTGCCAGCAGCCAATTGGCCGGAGCCAATAATTCACCCCTCCACTTT.

The chain employs TRBV19 and TRBJ1-2, with D maybe TRBD1 (6 bases). This CDR3 spans 15 amino acids. Per germline, CDR1 LNHDA and CDR2 SQIVND (reference sequence). V was shortened by 1 base and J by 2 bases, with 11 bases between the two germline ends. The CDR3 is CASSIVPGTNYGYTF. The CDR3 nucleotides read TGTGCCAGTAGTATAGTCCCGGGGACAAACTATGGCTACACCTTC.

The genes are TRBV12-3 or TRBV12-4 and TRBJ1-5; D is undetermined. Trimming pared 5 bases from V and 2 bases from J, leaving 7 bases between. This CDR3 is built from 13 residues. The CDR3 reads CASSPMGNQPQHF. The DNA of the CDR3 is TGTGCCAGCAGTCCTATGGGCAATCAGCCCCAGCATTTT.

The rearrangement links TRBV6-5 to TRBJ2-5; 8 positions agree with TRBD2. The CDR3 is 12 amino acids. Germline V gene data show CDR1 as MNHEY and CDR2 as SVGAGI. V lost 3 bases, J lost 14 bases, and 8 bases stayed unmatched. CDR3 protein: CASSYRGGNLYF. CDR3 DNA sequence: TGTGCCAGCAGTTATCGGGGGGGGAATCTATACTTC.

V and J are TRBV2 and TRBJ1-2, with D perhaps matching TRBD1 (5 bases). Germline CDR1 reads SNHLY; CDR2 reads FYNNEI. The CDR3 extends over 15 amino acids. Trimming removed 2 bases from V and 7 bases from J, with 17 bases in between. DNA of the CDR3: TGTGCCAGCAGTGAATCGACAGCCAGGGTTGGTGGCTACACCTTC. Translated, it gives CASSESTARVGGYTF.

V and J are TRBV30 and TRBJ1-2; TRBD1 might be the D (6 bases). The CDR3 contains 12 residues. Trimming removed 4 bases from V and 4 bases from J, with 10 bases in between. CDR1 is GTSNPN, CDR2 SVGIG, per germline (reference sequence). The CDR3, as DNA: TGTGCCTGGAACAGGGCGGGCTATGGCTACACCTTC. As protein: CAWNRAGYGYTF.

The chain links TRBV5-6 to TRBJ1-1; D is possibly TRBD1 (5 bases). The CDR3 is made up of 16 amino acids. Germline CDR1 and CDR2: SGHDT and YYEEEE. V shed 2 bases and J shed 4 bases, with 18 bases lying between them. CDR3 loop: CASSLGVSGRGTEAFF. For the CDR3, the DNA is TGTGCCAGCAGCTTAGGGGTTAGCGGCCGGGGCACTGAAGCTTTCTTT.

As DNA, the CDR3 is TGTGCCAGCAGTCGGACATACGGAGGGGCGGGCTCACCCCTCCACTTT. It codes for CASSRTYGGAGSPLHF. The J gene is TRBJ1-6, the V gene TRBV7-9, with a tentative D call TRBD1 (5 bases). The germline V gene has CDR1 SEHNR and CDR2 FQNEAQ (reference sequence). The CDR3 runs to 16 residues. Deletions cut 6 bases from V and 10 bases from J, with 22 bases between.